Below are 7 T cell receptor beta chains sequenced from a single sample in a study of Ad26.COV2.S vaccination and SARS-CoV-2 variants. Clones were sequenced by immunoSEQ multiplex PCR, and TCRdb holds only the in-frame ones, with some missing. The sample yields approximately 300,000 clones, around 81% seen once. Stated treatment: some 19 received Ad26.COV2.S at low or high dose, single or two shots; 5 received placebo; per-sample allocation not given. The samples date from day 63 after the first vaccine or placebo injection. The specimen was peripheral blood, collected in a trial of Ad26.COV2.S vaccine versus placebo. The source is a person between 18 and 65 years old who received the Ad26.COV2.S COVID-19 vaccine or a placebo.

CDR3 nucleotides: TGTGCCAGTAGTATAGATCCCGGAGCGCGCGGGGGCTACACCTTC. It codes for CASSIDPGARGGYTF. The chain recombines TRBV19 with TRBJ1-2; no definite D call. CDR1 is LNHDA and CDR2 is SQIVND in the germline V gene (reference sequence). The CDR3 extends over 15 amino acids. The V gene lost 0 bases and the J gene lost 8 bases, with 16 bases spanning the gap.

This sequence joins TRBV28 and TRBJ2-1, with 13 bases lining up with TRBD2. The CDR3 has 15 residues. Per the germline V gene, CDR1 is MDHEN and CDR2 is SYDVKM. Trimming cost V 5 bases and J 6 bases; bases outside gene matches: 4. CDR3 amino acids: CASSRLAGGFNEQFF. In DNA form, the CDR3 reads TGTGCCAGCAGTCGACTAGCGGGGGGCTTCAATGAGCAGTTCTTC.

The chain uses TRBV5-5 and TRBJ2-3; the D gene is possibly TRBD2 (5 bases). V was cut by 2 bases and J by 3 bases, with 7 bases left in between. The CDR3 has 13 amino acids. Germline loops: CDR1 SGHKS, CDR2 YYEKEE (reference sequence). CDR3 coding DNA: TGTGCCAGCAGCTTCCCGGGGACAGATACGCAGTATTTT. Protein product: CASSFPGTDTQYF.

The chain links TRBV2 to TRBJ2-5, with no clear D. Trimming shortened V by 7 bases and J by 0 bases, and 12 bases separated the two germline ends. This CDR3 has 14 residues. Germline V CDR1 and CDR2: SNHLY, FYNNEI. The CDR3 sequence is CASTKDGYQETQYF. The CDR3 nucleotides read TGTGCCAGCACTAAAGACGGTTACCAAGAGACCCAGTACTTC.

The V and J genes are TRBV9 and TRBJ1-1, with TRBD1 matching 9 bases. There are 13 residues in the CDR3. J lost 5 bases, V lost 2 bases, and 1 base had no gene match. Germline CDR1 and CDR2: SGDLS and YYNGEE. The CDR3 coding sequence is TGTGCCAGCAGCGTCGGGACAGGGACTGAAGCTTTCTTT. It encodes CASSVGTGTEAFF.

This clone occurred once. V is TRBV9 and J is TRBJ2-4; D gene ambiguous. The V gene's germline CDR1 is SGDLS and CDR2 YYNGEE. Trimming pared 0 bases from V and 0 bases from J, leaving 13 bases between. The CDR3 is 17 amino acids. As DNA, the CDR3 is TGTGCCAGCAGCGTAGAAGGCGGTAGGTCAGCCAAAAACATTCAGTACTTC. This translates into CASSVEGGRSAKNIQYF.

This sequence joins TRBV19 and TRBJ1-1; D is ambiguous. The CDR3 has 14 amino acids. CDR1 is LNHDA and CDR2 is SQIVND in the germline V gene (reference sequence). V was pared by 3 bases and J by 1 base, with 9 bases between. In nucleotides, the CDR3 is TGTGCCAGTAGTATTAGGCGGACGAACACTGAAGCTTTCTTT. It yields the protein CASSIRRTNTEAFF.